This T cell receptor beta chain came from a study of T cells in Graves' hyperthyroidism and ophthalmopathy. This clonotype was seen repeatedly, ten times or more. Authors of the study amplified TCR beta CDR3 regions from RNA transcripts. HTBI primers drove first-round RT-PCR of the TCR CDR3. One entry per CDR3 protein results from TCRdb running MiXCR on the multiplex PCR reads. This sample has some 600,000 distinct CDR3 sequences, with approximately 13% found just once. Sequenced input: blood. This clonotype originated in a woman in her 30s with Graves' hyperthyroidism that later progressed to Graves' ophthalmopathy.

The CDR3 loop is CASIEYPQETQYF. The CDR3 region has the DNA TGTGCCAGCATCGAATATCCCCAAGAGACCCAGTACTTC. The genes are TRBV28 and TRBJ2-5; D remains unclear. Trimming left V 7 bases short and J 1 base short, with 10 bases between. The V gene's germline CDR1 is MDHEN and CDR2 SYDVKM. This CDR3 has 13 amino acids.